The clone carrying this TCR beta chain was recorded many times. Those with hyperthyroidism were 18 to 65 years old, newly diagnosed, and ill for under 2 months. Researchers took RNA transcripts and amplified the TCR beta CDR3 regions from them. HTBI primers drove first-round RT-PCR of the TCR CDR3. TCRdb redid the calling of the multiplex PCR reads with MiXCR, one entry per CDR3 protein. The sample includes hundreds of thousands of distinct CDR3 sequences, over 11% of them seen just once. The CDR3 contains 15 residues. V was cut by 5 bases and J by 1 base, with 14 bases left in between. The source of the sample is a study of T cells in Graves' hyperthyroidism and ophthalmopathy.

The receptor was derived from a woman aged 25 to 39 with Graves' hyperthyroidism. V is TRBV12-3 or TRBV12-4 and J is TRBJ1-1; D is perhaps TRBD1 (5 bases). The material sequenced was blood. The CDR3 DNA is TGTGCCAGCAGTCTACGTAACAGGAAGAACACTGAAGCTTTCTTT. It yields the protein CASSLRNRKNTEAFF.